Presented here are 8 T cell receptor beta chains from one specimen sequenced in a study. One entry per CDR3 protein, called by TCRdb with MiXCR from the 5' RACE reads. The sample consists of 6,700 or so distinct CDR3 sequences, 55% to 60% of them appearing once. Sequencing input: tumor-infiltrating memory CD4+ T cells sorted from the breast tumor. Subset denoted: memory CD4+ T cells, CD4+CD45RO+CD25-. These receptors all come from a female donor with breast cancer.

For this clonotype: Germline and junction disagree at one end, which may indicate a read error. Here the CDR3 reads CSARDPDTEAFF. The CDR3 bases are TGCAGTGCCAGAGACCCGGACACTGAAGCTTTCTTT. V is TRBV20-1 and J is TRBJ1-1; no firm D call. The CDR3 covers 12 residues. CDR1 and CDR2 from the germline V gene are DFQATT and SNEGSKA (reference sequence).

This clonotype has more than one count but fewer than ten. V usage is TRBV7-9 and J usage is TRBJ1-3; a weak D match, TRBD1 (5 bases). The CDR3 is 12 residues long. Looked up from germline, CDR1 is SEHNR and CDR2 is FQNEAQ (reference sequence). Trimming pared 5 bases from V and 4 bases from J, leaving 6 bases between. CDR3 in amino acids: CASSRQGNTIYF. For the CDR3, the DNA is TGTGCCAGCAGCCGACAGGGAAACACCATATATTTT. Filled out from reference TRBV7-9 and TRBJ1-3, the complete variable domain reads DTGVSQNPRHKITKRGQNVTFRCDPISEHNRLYWYRQTLGQGPEFLTYFQNEAQLEKSRLLSDRFSAERPKGSFSTLEIQRTEQGDSAMYLCASSRQGNTIYFGEGSWLTVV.

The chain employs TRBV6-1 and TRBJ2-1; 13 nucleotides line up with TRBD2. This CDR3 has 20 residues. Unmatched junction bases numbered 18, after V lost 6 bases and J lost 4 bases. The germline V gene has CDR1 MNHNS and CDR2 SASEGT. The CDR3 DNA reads TGTGCCAGCAGGCAGCTCCCGGGACTAGCGGGACTAACGCCTTACAATGAGCAGTTCTTC. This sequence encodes CASRQLPGLAGLTPYNEQFF.

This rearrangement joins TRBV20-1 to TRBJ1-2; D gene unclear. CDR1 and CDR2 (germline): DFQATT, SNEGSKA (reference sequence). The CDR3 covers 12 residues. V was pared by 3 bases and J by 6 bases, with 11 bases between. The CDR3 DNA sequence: TGCAGTGCTAGTTCCGGTGGAAATGGCTACACCTTC. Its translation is CSASSGGNGYTF.

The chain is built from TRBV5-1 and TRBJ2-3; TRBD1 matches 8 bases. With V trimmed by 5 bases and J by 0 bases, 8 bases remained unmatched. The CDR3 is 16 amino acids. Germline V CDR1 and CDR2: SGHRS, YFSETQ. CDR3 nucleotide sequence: TGCGCCAGCAGGCCATCGACAGGGGAGAGCACAGATACGCAGTATTTT. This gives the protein CASRPSTGESTDTQYF.

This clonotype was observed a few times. CDR3 nucleotide sequence: TGTGCCAGCAGCCCGAGGCGCAGCGGTACGTTGGATGAGCAGTTCTTC. It encodes CASSPRRSGTLDEQFF. The genes are TRBV7-2 and TRBJ2-1; tentatively, D is TRBD2 (5 bases). CDR3 length equals 16 residues. CDR1 is SGHTA, CDR2 FQGNSA, per germline. V was trimmed by 5 bases and J by 8 bases, leaving 22 bases between them.

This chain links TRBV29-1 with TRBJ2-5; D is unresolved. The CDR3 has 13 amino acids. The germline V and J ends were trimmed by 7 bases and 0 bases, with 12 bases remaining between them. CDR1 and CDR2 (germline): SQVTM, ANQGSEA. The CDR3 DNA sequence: TGCAGCGCCCGGCGTGGAAACCAAGAGACCCAGTACTTC. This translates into CSARRGNQETQYF.

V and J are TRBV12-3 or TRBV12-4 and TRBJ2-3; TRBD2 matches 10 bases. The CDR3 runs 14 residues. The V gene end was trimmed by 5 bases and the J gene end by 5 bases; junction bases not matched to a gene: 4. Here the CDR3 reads CASSSGGGVDTQYF. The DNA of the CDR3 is TGTGCCAGCAGTAGCGGGGGGGGTGTAGATACGCAGTATTTT.